This TCR beta chain was sequenced for a study of cytomegalovirus exposure and HLA in healthy donors. At the level of the study: The Caucasian-associated ancestry cluster held around four fifths of a few hundred genotyped donors.

This clone was counted a single time. The antigen is undetermined. Trimming shortened V by 8 bases and J by 6 bases, and 19 bases separated the two germline ends. The CDR3 runs 14 residues. In germline, CDR1 is KGHSH, CDR2 LQKENI. PCR used 60 Vbeta primers and 13 Jbeta primers. The protocol was immunoSEQ multiplex PCR, while the TCRdb copy is restricted to in-frame clones and leaves out a portion. The sample has some 130,000 clones; just under 80% are singletons. Study-wide points: Roughly uniform sequencing depth across donors was assumed, possibly incorrectly. No immune exposure information besides CMV serostatus was available.

This clonotype was obtained from a young man in good health. Sequenced: PBMCs. The gene calls are TRBV18 and TRBJ1-2; a weak D match, TRBD1 (6 bases). DNA for the CDR3: TGTGCCAGCGCCCCGGACAGTTCTCTTCATGGCTACACCTTC. Its translation: CASAPDSSLHGYTF.